Following are 20 T cell receptor beta chains from one sample sequenced in a study of T cells in Graves' hyperthyroidism and ophthalmopathy. RNA transcripts provided the source from which TCR beta CDR3 regions were amplified. TCR CDR3 regions were first amplified by RT-PCR with HTBI primers. TCRdb re-analysed the multiplex PCR reads in MiXCR, keeping a single row per CDR3 protein. The sample lists around 110,000 distinct CDR3 sequences, roughly 15% occurring once. Sequencing used blood. These receptors were obtained from a woman aged 45 to 65 with Graves' hyperthyroidism.

In its sample, this clonotype was seen many times. The V gene is TRBV3-1, the J gene TRBJ2-1; TRBD1 agrees at 7 bases. Trimming cost V 1 base and J 8 bases; bases outside gene matches: 11. This CDR3 region has 16 residues. Germline CDR1 is LGHDT and CDR2 is YNNKEL (reference sequence). The CDR3, as DNA: TGTGCCAGCAGCCAAGGAGGGGGCGTCCGCGGCCATGAGCAGTTCTTC. Translating gives CASSQGGGVRGHEQFF.

In its sample, this clonotype was seen many times. This chain connects TRBV6-1 to TRBJ2-7; 9 positions agree with TRBD1. Trimming at V came to 6 bases and at J to 2 bases, leaving 5 bases not matched to a gene. The CDR3 spans 14 residues. Germline V gene lookup returns CDR1 MNHNS and CDR2 SASEGT. CDR3 sequence: CASRDRGTTYEQYV. The CDR3 coding sequence is TGTGCCAGCAGGGACAGGGGAACAACCTACGAGCAGTACGTC.

The rearrangement links TRBV18 to TRBJ1-6; 7 bases are a match to TRBD1. The CDR3 sequence is 13 residues long. Trimming cost V 3 bases and J 10 bases; bases outside gene matches: 3. Germline CDR1 reads KGHSH; CDR2 reads LQKENI. CDR3 nucleotide sequence: TGTGCCAGCTCACCCGGGACAGAATCACCCCTCCACTTT. Translated: CASSPGTESPLHF.

This clonotype was seen many times. The J gene is TRBJ1-2, the V gene TRBV20-1, with D tentatively TRBD1 (6 bases). V shed 4 bases and J shed 5 bases, with 8 bases lying between them. The CDR3 length is 11 residues. CDR1 is DFQATT, CDR2 SNEGSKA, per germline (reference sequence). The CDR3 protein is CSANREYGYTF. The CDR3 DNA is TGCAGTGCTAACAGGGAATATGGCTACACCTTC.

As regards this clonotype: One junction end disagrees with the germline gene, perhaps due to a read error. V is TRBV27 and J is TRBJ1-2; D perhaps matches TRBD1 (6 bases). Germline-derived CDR1 and CDR2 are MNHEY and SMNVEV (reference sequence). The CDR3 length is 13 residues. CDR3 bases: TGTGCCAGCAGTTTTGCCGGGGGGCAAGGCTGCACCTTC. It is translated as CASSFAGGQGCTF.

As for this clonotype: Because the CDR3's place on the DNA is in doubt, the DNA is left out and the CDR3 is given as listed by TCRdb. The chain uses TRBV6-1 and TRBJ2-1. In germline, CDR1 is MNHNS, CDR2 SASEGT. The CDR3 totals 19 residues, both ends included. The CDR3 region is CASSFYICSAPTQWDEQFF.

Many counts were recorded for this clonotype. A much larger clone differs by one base, so this may be a read error. The chain recombines TRBV6-5 with TRBJ2-7; 7 bases align to TRBD2. Germline CDR1 reads MNHEY; CDR2 reads SVGAGI. CDR3 length: 16 residues. The J segment lost 2 bases and the V segment lost 0 bases, leaving 7 bases of the junction unmatched. The CDR3 sequence is CASSYSGGRGTYEQYF. The CDR3 DNA follows: TGTGCCAGCAGTTACTCGGGCGGGAGAGGAACCTACGAGCAGTACTTC.

The DNA for the CDR3 is TGTGCCAGCAGTCCCTGGACAGGGACGGGGAACACTGAAGCTTTCTTT. This sequence encodes CASSPWTGTGNTEAFF. The chain has TRBV28 and TRBJ1-1, with 8 bases matching TRBD1. The CDR3 has 16 amino acids. Germline CDR1 and CDR2: MDHEN and SYDVKM. V trimming: 5 bases; J trimming: 1 base; junction bases outside the gene matches: 9.

Regarding this clonotype: One end of the junction does not line up with germline, which may come from a read error. The V and J genes are TRBV28 and TRBJ1-1; TRBD1 aligns across 7 bases. This CDR3 spans 13 amino acids. Germline lookup yields CDR1 MDHEN and CDR2 SYDVKM. This CDR3 is CACQGGMNTGAFF. In DNA, the CDR3 is TGTGCCTGCCAGGGGGGCATGAACACTGGAGCTTTCTTT.

This clonotype was picked up many times. The J gene is TRBJ1-1, the V gene TRBV29-1, with D unresolved. The CDR3 consists of 13 residues. Germline V CDR1 and CDR2: SQVTM, ANQGSEA. V was clipped by 7 bases and J by 1 base, with 13 bases between them. For the CDR3, the DNA is TGCAGCGGGGTTAAGGTCGGGAACACTGAAGCTTTCTTT. Its translation is CSGVKVGNTEAFF.

The table lists this clonotype with many counts. The chain joins TRBV6-4 to TRBJ2-7, with D hard to call. CDR1 and CDR2 (germline): MRHNA, SNTAGT. V was pared by 6 bases and J by 1 base, with 10 bases between. The CDR3 covers 13 residues. CDR3 nucleotide sequence: TGTGCCAGCAGCGACAAACCTTCCTACGAGCAGTACGTC. Its translation: CASSDKPSYEQYV.

This rearrangement joins TRBV5-1 to TRBJ2-7, with TRBD2 identical over 9 bases. Germline CDR1 and CDR2: SGHRS and YFSETQ. CDR3 length equals 15 residues. With V trimmed by 0 bases and J by 4 bases, 5 bases remained unmatched. DNA of the CDR3: TGCGCCAGCAGCTTGGGGCTAGCGGGATTTTACGAGCAGTACTTC. Protein product: CASSLGLAGFYEQYF. The variable domain in full, completed from reference TRBV5-1 and TRBJ2-7, reads KAGVTQTPRYLIKTRGQQVTLSCSPISGHRSVSWYQQTPGQGLQFLFEYFSETQRNKGNFPGRFSGRQFSNSRSEMNVSTLELGDSALYLCASSLGLAGFYEQYFGPGTRLTVT.

The CDR3 DNA follows: TGTGCCAGCAGTGAAGAAGCGGGAGGGCGGAGTGAGCAGTTCTTC. Protein: CASSEEAGGRSEQFF. The V and J genes are TRBV2 and TRBJ2-1; 10 positions agree with TRBD2. Germline V CDR1 and CDR2: SNHLY, FYNNEI. The length of the CDR3 is 15 residues. V trimming: 1 base; J trimming: 9 bases; junction bases outside the gene matches: 6.

This clonotype was counted ten times or more. The rearrangement uses TRBV11-2 and TRBJ2-7, with 14 bases aligning to TRBD2. The CDR3 covers 16 residues. The junction had 5 bases not matched to a gene; V was cut back by 5 bases and J by 2 bases. CDR1 is SGHAT and CDR2 is FQNNGV in the germline V gene. The CDR3 is CASSLRGLAGAYEQYF. CDR3 nucleotides: TGTGCCAGCAGCCTCCGGGGACTAGCGGGGGCCTACGAGCAGTACTTC.

This clonotype was detected ten times or more. This chain connects TRBV2 to TRBJ2-3; D perhaps matches TRBD1 (5 bases). The CDR3 runs to 12 residues. Germline V gives CDR1 SNHLY, CDR2 FYNNEI. With 5 bases removed from V and 8 bases from J, the gap between germline ends came to 11 bases. The CDR3 DNA reads as TGTGCCAGCAGTTCTCAGGGTGGTACGCAGTATTTT. Translated: CASSSQGGTQYF.

This clonotype was found many times. The rearrangement links TRBV2 to TRBJ1-2; tentatively, D is TRBD1 (5 bases). Trimming cost V 4 bases and J 2 bases, with 20 bases left between them. CDR1 and CDR2 (germline): SNHLY, FYNNEI. This CDR3 has 17 residues. The CDR3 loop reads CASSGTTRRTKNYGYTF. The DNA for the CDR3 is TGTGCCAGCAGTGGCACGACCAGGCGGACAAAGAACTATGGCTACACCTTC.

This clonotype has ten or more counts. The chain joins TRBV6-1 to TRBJ1-1; perhaps TRBD1 as D (6 bases). Germline V gives CDR1 MNHNS, CDR2 SASEGT. Trimming left V 7 bases short and J 10 bases short, with 10 bases between. This CDR3 has 10 amino acids. The CDR3 DNA sequence: TGTGCCAGCATGGAGGGGGGAGCTTTCTTT. As protein: CASMEGGAFF.

Many counts were recorded for this clonotype. This chain connects TRBV20-1 to TRBJ2-3; 12 nucleotides agree with TRBD2. This CDR3 is built from 15 residues. The germline V gene has CDR1 DFQATT and CDR2 SNEGSKA (reference sequence). J was trimmed by 4 bases and V by 2 bases; bases with no gene match: 4. CDR3 DNA: TGCAGTGCTAGAAGACTAGCGGGAGACGCAGATACGCAGTATTTT. Translating gives CSARRLAGDADTQYF.

To note about this clonotype: The CDR3 end shows no conserved phenylalanine or tryptophan, and so a read error is likely. V usage is TRBV29-1 and J usage is TRBJ1-2; the D gene is possibly TRBD1 (5 bases). Germline V CDR1 and CDR2: SQVTM, ANQGSEA. CDR3 size: 14 residues. Trimming stripped 0 bases from V and 1 base from J, with 9 bases between. CDR3 region: CSVEETGVNYGYTL. The CDR3 region has the DNA TGCAGCGTTGAAGAAACAGGAGTTAACTATGGCTACACCCTC.

Ten or more counts support this clonotype. The J gene is TRBJ2-7, the V gene TRBV6-1; D remains unclear. The CDR3 is 15 amino acids. CDR1 and CDR2 from the germline V gene are MNHNS and SASEGT. V lost 5 bases to trimming and J lost 0 bases, with 14 bases between them. The DNA of the CDR3 is TGTGCCAGCAGTTACAACAGTGCCTACTCCTACGAGCAGTACTTC. The encoded protein is CASSYNSAYSYEQYF.